This TCR beta chain appears in the sequencing data of a study of blood T cell repertoires in COVID-19. The germline V gene encodes CDR1 MNHEY and CDR2 SMNVEV (reference sequence). The CDR3 covers 19 residues. Trimming took 4 bases from V and 2 from J; bases not matched to a gene: 17. This clone was recorded a few times. Per the original methods: Reference gene primer amplification yielded estimated nucleated cell counts. Some clones are missing from TCRdb's copy, which holds only in-frame ones; the method was immunoSEQ multiplex PCR. Clonal size and the V and J genes are those of that table, whereas D and trimming came from the DNA. The sample contains around 190,000 clones, 88% of which appear only once.

This sequence was found in a man between 18 and 35 years old with active or convalescent COVID-19. The sequencing sample was made of peripheral blood. The V and J genes are TRBV27 and TRBJ1-5; 7 bases align to TRBD1. CDR3 DNA: TGTGCCAGCAGTTCGCTTACAGGGGCAGGCGCTTTTGGCAATCAGCCCCAGCATTTT. Translation gives CASSSLTGAGAFGNQPQHF.